The next 20 T cell receptor beta chains were all read from a single sample in a study of blood T cell repertoires in COVID-19. Clones were sequenced by immunoSEQ multiplex PCR, and TCRdb holds only the in-frame ones, with some missing. Found here are roughly 250,000 clones, more than 80% of them singletons; the top ten hold more than 5%. The sequencing sample was made of peripheral blood. These receptors originate from a human donor in a cohort sampled during active COVID-19.

The J gene is TRBJ2-3, the V gene TRBV6-5; D is unresolved. Germline CDR1 is MNHEY and CDR2 is SVGAGI. This CDR3 region has 14 residues. V lost 6 bases and J lost 2, with 12 bases in between. In nucleotides, the CDR3 is TGTGCCAGCAGACAGACACGGTACACAGATACGCAGTATTTT. Its translation: CASRQTRYTDTQYF.

This rearrangement joins TRBV3-1 (or the pseudogene TRBV3-2) to TRBJ2-5; possibly TRBD1 for D (5 bases). The V and J ends lost 0 bases and 4 bases respectively, with 12 bases between them. Germline V gene data show CDR1 as LGHDT and CDR2 as YNNKEL (reference sequence). The CDR3 is 15 residues long. Written as DNA, the CDR3 is TGTGCCAGCAGCCAAGAAGGTTTCAGGGCAGAGACCCAGTACTTC. Translating gives CASSQEGFRAETQYF.

The chain has TRBV1 and TRBJ2-7; no DNA check was done on the table's D call, TRBD2. TRBV1 is assigned pseudogene status. The CDR3 is 15 residues long. The CDR3 region is CTSSQAWRGIYEQYF. CDR3 DNA: TGCACCAGCAGCCAAGCATGGCGGGGCATCTACGAGCAGTACTTC.

The chain recombines TRBV27 with TRBJ2-7; D not resolved. The ends were cut back, 6 bases at V and 1 base at J, with 13 bases in the middle. Per the germline V gene, CDR1 is MNHEY and CDR2 is SMNVEV (reference sequence). This CDR3 has 14 residues. CDR3 residues: CASRRGQSSYEQYF. The CDR3 DNA follows: TGTGCCAGCAGGAGAGGCCAGAGTTCCTACGAGCAGTACTTC.

This clone was observed once. This chain joins TRBV7-6 and TRBJ2-3; D is uncertain. Trimming stripped 1 base from V and 1 base from J, with 3 bases between. CDR3 length: 13 amino acids. In germline, CDR1 is SGHVS, CDR2 FNYEAQ. The DNA of the CDR3 is TGTGCCAGCAGCTTAGGAGGCACAGATACGCAGTATTTT. As protein: CASSLGGTDTQYF.

This rearrangement joins TRBV6-5 to TRBJ1-5, with 7 positions matching TRBD1. CDR3 length: 13 amino acids. V was pared by 11 bases and J by 2 bases, with 6 bases of the junction left unmatched. Germline CDR1 and CDR2: MNHEY and SVGAGI. In DNA form, the CDR3 reads TGTGCCGGGGCAGGGGGAGGCAATCAGCCCCAGCATTTT. Encoded protein: CAGAGGGNQPQHF.

This clone has only a few counts. This chain connects TRBV6-1 to TRBJ1-1; D is unclear. Trimming left V 2 bases short and J 6 bases short, with 10 bases between. CDR1 is MNHNS and CDR2 is SASEGT in the germline V gene. CDR3 length: 13 residues. The CDR3 sequence is CASSEQVLAEAFF. In DNA, the CDR3 is TGTGCCAGCAGTGAACAGGTTTTGGCTGAAGCTTTCTTT.

The chain combines TRBV18 with TRBJ2-3; 12 bases align to TRBD1. The CDR3 runs 16 residues. Germline V CDR1 and CDR2: KGHSH, LQKENI. The junction had 12 bases not matched to a gene; V was cut back by 3 bases and J by 11 bases. The CDR3 DNA follows: TGTGCCAGCTCACCGACCGGGACAGGGGGCGATAGGGTGCAGTATTTT. The encoded protein is CASSPTGTGGDRVQYF.

Only one count was recorded for this clone. The rearrangement joins TRBV18 to TRBJ1-1; 7 nucleotides agree with TRBD1. The CDR3 sequence is 16 residues long. The V and J ends lost 2 bases and 0 bases, in that order; junction bases with no gene match: 6. From germline, CDR1 is KGHSH and CDR2 LQKENI. Here the CDR3 reads CASSPGTGAMNTEAFF. DNA of the CDR3: TGTGCCAGCTCACCAGGCACAGGGGCCATGAACACTGAAGCTTTCTTT.

V is TRBV28 and J is TRBJ1-6; tentative D call: TRBD1 (5 bases). CDR1 and CDR2 from the germline V gene are MDHEN and SYDVKM. The CDR3 spans 16 residues. V dropped 5 bases and J dropped 7 bases, with 18 bases sitting between them. Written as DNA, the CDR3 is TGTGCCAGCAGTCCGCCGGAGGGGCGCAGGAATTCACCCCTCCACTTT. As protein: CASSPPEGRRNSPLHF.

V usage is TRBV11-2 and J usage is TRBJ2-7; 7 nucleotides line up with TRBD2. This CDR3 region has 15 residues. The V gene end was trimmed by 3 bases and the J gene end by 8 bases; junction bases not matched to a gene: 13. In germline, CDR1 is SGHAT, CDR2 FQNNGV. CDR3 nucleotide sequence: TGTGCCAGCAGCTTTGGAGGGGTGACTAGCAACAAGCAGTACTTC. It specifies CASSFGGVTSNKQYF. The variable domain in full, completed from reference TRBV11-2 and TRBJ2-7, reads EAGVAQSPRYKIIEKRQSVAFWCNPISGHATLYWYQQILGQGPKLLIQFQNNGVVDDSQLPKDRFSAERLKGVDSTLKIQPAKLEDSAVYLCASSFGGVTSNKQYFGPGTRLTVT.

The chain carries TRBV18 and TRBJ1-4; 10 bases match TRBD1. Trimming took 1 base from V and 6 from J; bases not matched to a gene: 2. CDR1 KGHSH and CDR2 LQKENI come from the germline V gene. The CDR3 runs to 15 residues. Here the CDR3 DNA reads TGTGCCAGCTCACCACTGGGACAGGGGTATGAAAAACTGTTTTTT. Translated, it gives CASSPLGQGYEKLFF.

The CDR3 nucleotides read TGTGCCAGCACCGAGGGCCCCTCCTACAATGAGCAGTTCTTC. As protein: CASTEGPSYNEQFF. V and J are TRBV2 and TRBJ2-1; TRBD2 is a possible D gene (5 bases). V lost 7 bases, J lost 0 bases, and 10 bases lay in between. The CDR3 loop spans 14 amino acids. CDR1 SNHLY and CDR2 FYNNEI come from the germline V gene.

The chain carries TRBV11-2 and TRBJ2-5; D may be TRBD2 (5 bases). The CDR3 runs to 14 residues. Germline CDR1 is SGHAT and CDR2 is FQNNGV. V was clipped by 5 bases and J by 2 bases, with 12 bases between them. The DNA for the CDR3 is TGTGCCAGCAGCCAAGGACTGGGGCAAGAGACCCAGTACTTC. Protein: CASSQGLGQETQYF.

This clone was observed a handful of times. The chain recombines TRBV5-6 with TRBJ1-3, with D possibly matching TRBD1 (6 bases). The V end was cut by 3 bases, the J end by 6 bases, with 16 bases between. The CDR3 is 15 residues long. CDR1 and CDR2 from the germline V gene are SGHDT and YYEEEE. CDR3: CASSSLGGGENTIYF. Written as DNA, the CDR3 is TGTGCCAGCAGCTCCTTGGGAGGGGGAGAAAACACCATATATTTT.

V is TRBV7-9 and J is TRBJ2-7, with D perhaps TRBD1 (6 bases). The CDR3 extends over 16 amino acids. V was trimmed by 5 bases and J by 0 bases, leaving 17 bases between them. CDR1 SEHNR and CDR2 FQNEAQ come from the germline V gene (reference sequence). The chain's CDR3 is CASSPPGHHLSYEQYF. The DNA for the CDR3 is TGTGCCAGCAGCCCCCCGGGACACCACCTCTCCTACGAGCAGTACTTC. Combining the CDR3 with reference TRBV7-9 and TRBJ2-7 gives the whole variable domain DTGVSQNPRHKITKRGQNVTFRCDPISEHNRLYWYRQTLGQGPEFLTYFQNEAQLEKSRLLSDRFSAERPKGSFSTLEIQRTEQGDSAMYLCASSPPGHHLSYEQYFGPGTRLTVT.

The chain is built from TRBV12-3 or TRBV12-4 and TRBJ2-3, with D possibly being TRBD1 (6 bases). V lost 6 bases, J lost 4 bases, and 11 bases lay in between. The CDR3 extends over 13 amino acids. This CDR3 reads CASSITGSDTQYF. The CDR3 nucleotides are TGTGCCAGCAGCATCACAGGGTCAGATACGCAGTATTTT.

The gene calls are TRBV6-6 and TRBJ1-1; 7 bases line up with TRBD1. The CDR3 sequence is 16 residues long. V was pared by 6 bases and J by 4 bases, with 14 bases of the junction left unmatched. CDR1 MNHNY and CDR2 SVGAGI come from the germline V gene (reference sequence). The CDR3 reads CASSKFEEGAGTEAFF. The CDR3 DNA reads as TGTGCCAGCAGCAAATTCGAGGAGGGGGCAGGCACTGAAGCTTTCTTT.

This chain joins TRBV5-1 and TRBJ2-3, with D possibly being TRBD1 (5 bases). V lost 6 bases to trimming and J lost 0 bases, with 17 bases between them. Germline lookup yields CDR1 SGHRS and CDR2 YFSETQ. There are 16 residues in the CDR3. CDR3 amino acids: CASNRAGKLSTDTQYF. The DNA of the CDR3 is TGCGCCAGCAACCGGGCAGGGAAACTGAGCACAGATACGCAGTATTTT.

The CDR3 is CASSKGTSSSYEQYF. In DNA, the CDR3 is TGTGCCAGCAGTAAAGGGACTAGCAGCTCCTACGAGCAGTACTTC. The chain is built from TRBV27 and TRBJ2-7; 9 bases line up with TRBD2. V lost 5 bases and J lost 0; bases outside the gene matches: 5. CDR1 is MNHEY and CDR2 is SMNVEV in the germline V gene (reference sequence). The CDR3 spans 15 residues.